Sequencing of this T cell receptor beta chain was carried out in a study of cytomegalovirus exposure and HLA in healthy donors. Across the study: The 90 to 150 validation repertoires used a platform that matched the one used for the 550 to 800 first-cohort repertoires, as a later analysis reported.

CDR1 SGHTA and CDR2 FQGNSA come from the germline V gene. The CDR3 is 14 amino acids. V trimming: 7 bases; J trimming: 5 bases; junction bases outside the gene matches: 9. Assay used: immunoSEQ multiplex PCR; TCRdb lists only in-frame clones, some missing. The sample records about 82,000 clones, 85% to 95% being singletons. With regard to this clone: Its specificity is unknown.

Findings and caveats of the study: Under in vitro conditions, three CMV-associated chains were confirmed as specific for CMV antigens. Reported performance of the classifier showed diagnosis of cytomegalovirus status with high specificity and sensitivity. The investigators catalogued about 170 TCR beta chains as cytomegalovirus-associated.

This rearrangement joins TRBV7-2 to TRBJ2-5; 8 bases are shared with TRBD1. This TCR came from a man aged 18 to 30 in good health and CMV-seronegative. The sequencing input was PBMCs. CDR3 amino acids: CASIRDRGGETQYF. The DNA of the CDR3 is TGTGCCAGCATACGAGACAGGGGTGGGGAGACCCAGTACTTC.